This TCR beta chain is from a study of T cell responses to AZD1222 COVID-19 vaccine. Study findings and constraints: Spike-specific TCRs gained breadth and depth after people received two AZD1222 doses.

Germline V CDR1 and CDR2: SEHNR, FQNEAQ (reference sequence). V lost 3 bases and J 5 bases, leaving 11 bases between the germline ends. CDR3 length: 13 residues. Libraries were prepared by immunoSEQ multiplex PCR; TCRdb keeps only in-frame clonotypes and omits some of them. The sample lists 75,000 to 90,000 clones; around 83% were seen once. On this clone itself: What it binds is not known.

This clonotype originated in an adult in good health. The sequenced sample was peripheral blood, obtained on day 0 of AZD1222 vaccination. The V and J genes are TRBV7-9 and TRBJ2-7; tentatively, D is TRBD1 (5 bases). CDR3 nucleotide sequence: TGTGCCAGCAGCTTCCCTCTGGGGCACGAGCAGTACTTC. Translation: CASSFPLGHEQYF. The whole variable domain, remainder taken from reference TRBV7-9 and TRBJ2-7, is DTGVSQNPRHKITKRGQNVTFRCDPISEHNRLYWYRQTLGQGPEFLTYFQNEAQLEKSRLLSDRFSAERPKGSFSTLEIQRTEQGDSAMYLCASSFPLGHEQYFGPGTRLTVT.